The 18 T cell receptor beta chains presented below share a single source sample, sequenced in a study of PD-L1 blockade in urothelial cancer. TCRdb keeps only in-frame clones here, not all; method: immunoSEQ multiplex PCR. The data hold roughly 91,000 clones, with 85% observed a single time. Time point indicated: pretreatment peripheral blood. Source: PBMCs, taken around atezolizumab (anti-PD-L1) treatment. The source of these receptors is a man aged 55 to 70 with urothelial cancer.

This chain joins TRBV7-9 and TRBJ2-1, with D tentatively TRBD2 (5 bases). Deletions cut 1 base from V and 15 bases from J, with 19 bases between. The CDR3 consists of 14 residues. Germline values: CDR1 SEHNR, CDR2 FQNEAQ (reference sequence). CDR3 in amino acids: CASSLGGSSRSLFF. DNA for the CDR3: TGTGCCAGCAGCTTAGGAGGGAGTAGTCGGAGTCTGTTCTTC.

The rearrangement joins TRBV7-2 to TRBJ2-7, with 9 bases that match TRBD1. There are 15 residues in the CDR3. With V trimmed by 5 bases and J by 3 bases, 8 bases remained unmatched. Germline loops: CDR1 SGHTA, CDR2 FQGNSA. Here the CDR3 DNA reads TGTGCCAGCAGCCGAGGGACAGGGAAAGGCTACGAGCAGTACTTC. Translated, it gives CASSRGTGKGYEQYF.

The chain uses TRBV4-1 and TRBJ2-7; the match to TRBD1 covers 9 bases. CDR3 length: 15 residues. Germline lookup yields CDR1 MGHRA and CDR2 YSYEKL. Trimming took 1 base from V and 3 from J; bases not matched to a gene: 4. CDR3: CASSQAGTGIYEQYF. The CDR3 DNA follows: TGCGCCAGCAGCCAAGCCGGGACAGGGATCTACGAGCAGTACTTC.

The sample holds a few counts of this clone. The rearrangement joins TRBV21-1 to TRBJ1-5. TRBV21-1 is designated a pseudogene. The CDR3 has 12 amino acids. CDR3 nucleotides: TGTGCCAGCAGCCTCCGGTTGCAGCCCCAGCATTTT. Translated: CASSLRLQPQHF.

V usage is TRBV6-5 and J usage is TRBJ2-7, with a weak D call TRBD2 (6 bases). Trimming removed 6 bases at V and 2 bases at J, with 14 bases between. Germline V lookup: CDR1 MNHEY, CDR2 SVGAGI. CDR3 length: 14 amino acids. CDR3 sequence (DNA): TGTGCCAGCAGGGCGGGGCAGGGAACCTACGAGCAGTACTTC. It specifies CASRAGQGTYEQYF.

The CDR3 nucleotides read TGTGCCAGCAGCTCGTGGGACCTCACGGGGGACTATGGCTACACCTTC. Translating gives CASSSWDLTGDYGYTF. The rearrangement links TRBV13 to TRBJ1-2, with a weak D call TRBD1 (5 bases). The CDR3 runs to 16 residues. Per the germline V gene, CDR1 is PRHDT and CDR2 is FYEKMQ (reference sequence). The ends were cut back, 4 bases at V and 3 bases at J, with 18 bases in the middle.

V usage is TRBV6-5 and J usage is TRBJ1-1; possible D gene TRBD1, 6 bases. CDR3 length: 13 amino acids. Between the trimmed V and J ends, which lost 5 bases and 1 base, there was a span of 8 bases. Per germline, CDR1 MNHEY and CDR2 SVGAGI. The CDR3 DNA is TGTGCCAGCAGTAGGGGACAGAACACTGAAGCTTTCTTT. Translating it yields CASSRGQNTEAFF.

This sequence joins TRBV11-3 and TRBJ2-5, with D perhaps TRBD1 (6 bases). The CDR3 has 14 amino acids. The V and J ends lost 4 bases and 6 bases respectively, with 15 bases between them. The V gene's germline CDR1 is SGHNT and CDR2 YENEEA. The CDR3 coding sequence is TGTGCCAGCAGCTCCCACTCGCAGGGGCAGACCCAGTACTTC. It specifies CASSSHSQGQTQYF.

The chain links TRBV28 to TRBJ1-5; TRBD1 aligns across 10 bases. V was clipped by 5 bases and J by 6 bases; unmatched bases: 7. This CDR3 spans 15 amino acids. CDR1 and CDR2 (germline): MDHEN, SYDVKM. CDR3 sequence reads: CASSLRQGASQPQHF. The CDR3 DNA follows: TGTGCCAGCAGTCTCAGACAGGGGGCGTCTCAGCCCCAGCATTTT.

This clone was recorded many times. The chain links TRBV29-1 to TRBJ2-5; D may be TRBD1 (5 bases). CDR3 length: 13 residues. V was clipped by 3 bases and J by 5 bases, with 13 bases between them. In germline, CDR1 is SQVTM, CDR2 ANQGSEA. This CDR3 is CSVDRSGWETQYF. The CDR3 nucleotides are TGCAGCGTTGATAGGTCAGGGTGGGAGACCCAGTACTTC.

This clone was seen more than once but under ten times. The gene calls are TRBV5-8 and TRBJ2-1; 10 bases match TRBD2. The CDR3 extends over 15 amino acids. Unmatched junction bases numbered 2, after V lost 2 bases and J lost 3 bases. CDR1 is SGHTS and CDR2 is YDEGEE in the germline V gene. The DNA for the CDR3 is TGTGCCAGCAGCTTCTCTAGCGGGAGCTACAATGAGCAGTTCTTC. Protein product: CASSFSSGSYNEQFF.

The table lists this clone with a few counts. The J gene is TRBJ2-7, the V gene TRBV4-2; 8 bases are shared with TRBD2. The J segment lost 3 bases and the V segment lost 0 bases, leaving 7 bases of the junction unmatched. Germline CDR1 is LGHNA and CDR2 is YNFKEQ. CDR3 size: 16 residues. This chain's CDR3 is CASSQDWSSGYYEQYF. The CDR3 bases are TGTGCCAGCAGCCAAGACTGGTCTAGCGGGTACTACGAGCAGTACTTC.

The chain employs TRBV6-5 and TRBJ2-7; 11 nucleotides match TRBD2. CDR3 length: 15 residues. Per the germline V gene, CDR1 is MNHEY and CDR2 is SVGAGI. Trimming cost V 1 base and J 6 bases; bases outside gene matches: 5. The CDR3 is CASSYFSGRAAEQYF. The CDR3 nucleotides read TGTGCCAGCAGTTACTTTAGCGGGAGGGCCGCCGAGCAGTACTTC.

The V call is TRBV15, the J call TRBJ1-2; D is unclear. Per germline, CDR1 LNHNV and CDR2 YYDKDF (reference sequence). The CDR3 totals 14 residues. V was cut by 0 bases and J by 8 bases, with 13 bases left in between. CDR3 loop: CATSRDRGLPGYTF. CDR3 sequence (DNA): TGTGCCACCAGCAGAGATCGAGGCCTGCCAGGCTACACCTTC.

This chain joins TRBV27 and TRBJ1-5; perhaps TRBD1 as D (5 bases). Germline assignment: CDR1 MNHEY and CDR2 SMNVEV (reference sequence). The V end was cut by 3 bases, the J end by 3 bases, with 12 bases between. This CDR3 is built from 15 residues. The CDR3 loop is CASSLAQGLNQPQHF. In nucleotides, the CDR3 is TGTGCCAGCAGTTTGGCCCAGGGCCTCAATCAGCCCCAGCATTTT.

The chain has TRBV30 and TRBJ2-3, with 7 nucleotides matching TRBD2. The CDR3 runs to 13 residues. With V trimmed by 5 bases and J by 2 bases, 4 bases remained unmatched. In germline, CDR1 is GTSNPN, CDR2 SVGIG (reference sequence). DNA for the CDR3: TGTGCCTGGTTCAGGGACTACACAGATACGCAGTATTTT. It translates to CAWFRDYTDTQYF.

The chain combines TRBV19 with TRBJ2-7, with 8 bases lining up with TRBD1. The V segment lost 5 bases and the J segment 2 bases; nucleotides outside the gene matches: 5. Germline V gene sequence: CDR1 LNHDA, CDR2 SQIVND (reference sequence). This CDR3 comprises 14 residues. The CDR3 loop is CASSPQGATYEQYF. The DNA of the CDR3 is TGTGCCAGTAGTCCCCAGGGGGCTACCTACGAGCAGTACTTC.

The CDR3 is CAWTTWDRVSNEQFF. As DNA, the CDR3 is TGTGCCTGGACCACCTGGGACAGGGTTTCTAATGAGCAGTTCTTC. The rearrangement uses TRBV30 and TRBJ2-1; 9 bases agree with TRBD1. The CDR3 consists of 15 residues. J lost 7 bases, V lost 4 bases, and 11 bases had no gene match. The germline CDR1 and CDR2 sequences are GTSNPN and SVGIG (reference sequence). Filled out from reference TRBV30 and TRBJ2-1, the complete variable domain reads SQTIHQWPATLVQPVGSPLSLECTVEGTSNPNLYWYRQAAGRGLQLLFYSVGIGQISSEVPQNLSASRPQDRQFILSSKKLLLSDSGFYLCAWTTWDRVSNEQFFGPGTRLTVL.